Below, 28 T cell receptor beta chains from the same sample are listed, as sequenced in a study of T-cell reconstitution after alpha-beta-depleted transplantation in children. During its preparation, the TCRbeta library received unique molecular identifiers. MiXCR was run by TCRdb on the PCR reads, yielding one entry per CDR3 protein. This sample has fewer than 550,000 distinct CDR3 sequences, with 15% to 20% found just once. The specimen comprised PBMCs, mostly from graft donor cells, sampled 360 days after TCRalphabeta/CD19-depleted stem cell transplant. The receptors were sampled from a boy under two years old who had a stem cell transplant for Wiskott-Aldrich syndrome, so the T cells may come from the graft donor.

V is TRBV4-3 and J is TRBJ2-7, with a weak D call TRBD2 (6 bases). The CDR3 has 15 amino acids. The V gene's germline CDR1 is LGHNA and CDR2 YSLEER. V lost 0 bases and J 2 bases, leaving 11 bases between the germline ends. CDR3 bases: TGCGCCAGCAGCCAAGAGGGGACTCTCCCCTACGAGCAGTACTTC. Its translation: CASSQEGTLPYEQYF.

This clonotype was detected only once. V and J are TRBV28 and TRBJ2-6, with 7 nucleotides matching TRBD1. Germline values: CDR1 MDHEN, CDR2 SYDVKM. CDR3 size: 17 residues. Trimming removed 4 bases from V and 2 bases from J; junction bases left unmatched: 8. The CDR3 here is CASSSSFTGAGANVLTF. CDR3 DNA sequence: TGTGCCAGCAGTTCTTCTTTTACAGGGGCTGGGGCCAACGTCCTGACTTTC.

There are a few counts of this clonotype. V and J are TRBV6-2 or TRBV6-3 and TRBJ1-5; 8 bases are shared with TRBD1. Trimming at V came to 6 bases and at J to 7 bases, leaving 8 bases not matched to a gene. Germline V CDR1 and CDR2: MNHEY, SVGEGT. The length of the CDR3 is 14 residues. CDR3 in amino acids: CASSADRGGQPQHF. The CDR3 bases are TGTGCCAGCAGCGCAGACAGGGGAGGCCAGCCCCAGCATTTT.

The sample holds a few counts of this clonotype. The gene calls are TRBV12-3 or TRBV12-4 and TRBJ2-5; unclear D gene. There are 14 residues in the CDR3. V dropped 6 bases and J dropped 1 base, with 12 bases sitting between them. The CDR3 loop is CASRLRGTQETQYF. CDR3 coding DNA: TGTGCCAGCAGACTACGAGGCACCCAAGAGACCCAGTACTTC.

This clonotype was recorded once. The chain combines TRBV2 with TRBJ2-7, with TRBD1 matching 7 bases. J lost 6 bases, V lost 8 bases, and 4 bases had no gene match. Per germline, CDR1 SNHLY and CDR2 FYNNEI. The CDR3 is made up of 11 amino acids. The CDR3 region is CASGPGGEQYF. In nucleotides, the CDR3 is TGTGCCAGCGGGCCAGGGGGCGAGCAGTACTTC.

This clonotype appeared a few times. DNA of the CDR3: TGTGCCAGCAGCGCCCTTGAGGCGGGGCACTCCTACGAGCAGTACTTC. This codes for CASSALEAGHSYEQYF. This chain links TRBV7-9 with TRBJ2-7; maybe TRBD2 (6 bases). The CDR3 runs 16 residues. Trimming took 5 bases from V and 0 from J, leaving 17 bases between them. Germline CDR1 reads SEHNR; CDR2 reads FQNEAQ (reference sequence).

The chain combines TRBV15 with TRBJ1-2; the D is unclear. V shed 0 bases and J shed 5 bases, with 13 bases lying between them. The CDR3 sequence is 15 residues long. Germline loops: CDR1 LNHNV, CDR2 YYDKDF (reference sequence). The CDR3 loop reads CATSRDPPVGYGYTF. The DNA of the CDR3 is TGTGCCACCAGCAGAGATCCCCCGGTGGGTTATGGCTACACCTTC.

The table lists this clonotype with a few counts. The chain uses TRBV2 and TRBJ2-3; D is uncertain. The germline V and J ends were trimmed by 1 base and 10 bases, with 6 bases remaining between them. This CDR3 is 11 amino acids long. The germline V gene has CDR1 SNHLY and CDR2 FYNNEI. CDR3 residues: CASSEVSAQYF. The CDR3 region has the DNA TGTGCCAGCAGTGAAGTTTCTGCGCAGTATTTT. The entire variable domain, with the rest obtained from reference TRBV2 and TRBJ2-3, is as follows: EPEVTQTPSHQVTQMGQEVILRCVPISNHLYFYWYRQILGQKVEFLVSFYNNEISEKSEIFDDQFSVERPDGSNFTLKIRSTKLEDSAMYFCASSEVSAQYFGPGTRLTVL.

V gene TRBV7-9 combines with J gene TRBJ2-2; D possibly corresponds to TRBD1 (6 bases). Trimming took 3 bases from V and 3 from J, leaving 11 bases between them. Germline V gene sequence: CDR1 SEHNR, CDR2 FQNEAQ (reference sequence). CDR3 length: 15 amino acids. The chain's CDR3 is CASSFPGQHTGELFF. CDR3 in DNA: TGTGCCAGCAGCTTCCCCGGACAGCACACCGGGGAGCTGTTTTTT.

The J gene is TRBJ2-7, the V gene TRBV12-3 or TRBV12-4; 8 nucleotides align to TRBD2. Germline trimming cut 3 bases from V and 2 bases from J; bases unmatched to any gene: 6. CDR3 length: 15 residues. CDR3: CASSFIAGLAYEQYF. The CDR3 DNA follows: TGTGCCAGCAGTTTCATAGCGGGATTAGCCTACGAGCAGTACTTC.

There are a few counts of this clonotype. This chain uses TRBV3-1 with TRBJ2-3, with TRBD2 matching over 8 bases. The CDR3 is made up of 17 amino acids. Looked up from germline, CDR1 is LGHDT and CDR2 is YNNKEL (reference sequence). J lost 4 bases, V lost 0 bases, and 9 bases had no gene match. As DNA, the CDR3 is TGTGCCAGCAGCCAAGATTTAACGGGGGGGCTTTCAGATACGCAGTATTTT. It codes for CASSQDLTGGLSDTQYF.

The V gene is TRBV12-3 or TRBV12-4, the J gene TRBJ2-2; D could derive from TRBD1 or TRBD2 (5 bases each). The V and J ends lost 3 bases and 4 bases respectively, with 15 bases between them. The CDR3 has 16 residues. DNA for the CDR3: TGTGCCAGCAGTTTCAGTCCGGGACGCCCCACCGGGGAGCTGTTTTTT. Its translation is CASSFSPGRPTGELFF.

This clonotype was seen more than once but under ten times. The chain couples TRBV4-3 to TRBJ2-7; D is perhaps TRBD1 (7 bases). Germline V CDR1 and CDR2: LGHNA, YSLEER. V was pared by 4 bases and J by 2 bases, with 18 bases between. The CDR3 has 16 amino acids. For the CDR3, the DNA is TGCGCCAGCAGCCTGACAGGGCTTGCGGGAACCTACGAGCAGTACTTC. This encodes CASSLTGLAGTYEQYF.

There are a few counts of this clonotype. This CDR3 is CASSFRGLQETQYF. The DNA of the CDR3 is TGTGCCAGCAGTTTCAGAGGGCTCCAAGAGACCCAGTACTTC. This chain uses TRBV28 with TRBJ2-5, with D tentatively TRBD2 (5 bases). Per the germline V gene, CDR1 is MDHEN and CDR2 is SYDVKM. This CDR3 is built from 14 residues. Trimming removed 3 bases at V and 1 base at J, with 9 bases between.

This chain uses TRBV6-2 or TRBV6-3 with TRBJ2-5; TRBD2 agrees at 7 bases. The germline V gene encodes CDR1 MNHEY and CDR2 SVGEGT. This CDR3 comprises 13 residues. Trimming at V came to 6 bases and at J to 5 bases, leaving 6 bases not matched to a gene. The CDR3 DNA is TGTGCCAGCAGCGGACTAGTCTGGGAGACCCAGTACTTC. Amino acid sequence: CASSGLVWETQYF.

This clonotype was recorded a few times. The V gene is TRBV5-1, the J gene TRBJ2-5; D remains ambiguous. Germline V gene sequence: CDR1 SGHRS, CDR2 YFSETQ. The V end was cut by 0 bases, the J end by 2 bases, with 8 bases between. The CDR3 contains 14 residues. CDR3 nucleotide sequence: TGCGCCAGCAGCTTGGCCCAGGTTCAAGAGACCCAGTACTTC. This translates into CASSLAQVQETQYF.

This clonotype was seen a few times. The CDR3 DNA reads TGTGCCAGCAGCTCAGTGGACTGGGGCAATGAGCAGTTCTTC. Its translation: CASSSVDWGNEQFF. V is TRBV7-2 and J is TRBJ2-1, with D perhaps TRBD2 (5 bases). CDR1 is SGHTA, CDR2 FQGNSA, per germline. The CDR3 is 14 amino acids. V was trimmed by 4 bases and J by 6 bases, leaving 13 bases between them.

This clonotype was counted only a few times. V is TRBV15 and J is TRBJ2-2, with 12 bases matching TRBD2. The CDR3 has 18 residues. Germline CDR1 LNHNV, CDR2 YYDKDF (reference sequence). The J segment lost 7 bases and the V segment lost 1 base, leaving 10 bases of the junction unmatched. DNA of the CDR3: TGTGCCACCAGCAGAGGTGGACTAGCGGGAAAAAGGGACGGGGAGCTGTTTTTT. It translates to CATSRGGLAGKRDGELFF.

This clonotype was seen only a few times. The gene calls are TRBV7-2 and TRBJ2-1, with D unresolved. The germline V gene encodes CDR1 SGHTA and CDR2 FQGNSA. The CDR3 is 14 residues long. Trimming removed 1 base at V and 16 bases at J, with 20 bases between. The DNA of the CDR3 is TGTGCCAGCAGCTTAGTCCTCCGGGCCAAGATTCATTTCTTC. It encodes CASSLVLRAKIHFF.

Only a few counts were recorded for this clonotype. This rearrangement joins TRBV5-1 to TRBJ2-5; 10 bases align to TRBD2. The CDR3 consists of 15 residues. The V segment lost 2 bases and the J segment 2 bases; nucleotides outside the gene matches: 3. From germline, CDR1 is SGHRS and CDR2 YFSETQ. The CDR3 nucleotides read TGCGCCAGCAGCTTTACTAGCGGGGCTCAAGAGACCCAGTACTTC. It translates to CASSFTSGAQETQYF.

The genes are TRBV24-1 and TRBJ2-2; TRBD1 aligns across 9 bases. Germline assignment: CDR1 KGHDR and CDR2 SFDVKD. The CDR3 covers 15 residues. V was clipped by 5 bases and J by 4 bases; unmatched bases: 4. The CDR3 nucleotides are TGTGCCACCAGTGCCCGGGACAGGGCCACCGGGGAGCTGTTTTTT. It codes for CATSARDRATGELFF.

The V and J genes are TRBV12-3 or TRBV12-4 and TRBJ2-3, with D possibly being TRBD2 (6 bases). The CDR3 is made up of 19 amino acids. V was clipped by 3 bases and J by 3 bases, with 25 bases between them. CDR3 in DNA: TGTGCCAGCAGTTTGCCGCGGGACGGGGGTATTTTAAGGACAGATACGCAGTATTTT. It specifies CASSLPRDGGILRTDTQYF.

This clonotype was seen more than once but under ten times. The V call is TRBV11-2, the J call TRBJ2-1; no firm D call. The CDR3 runs 13 residues. V lost 1 base and J 8 bases, leaving 9 bases between the germline ends. The germline V gene encodes CDR1 SGHAT and CDR2 FQNNGV. CDR3 DNA: TGTGCCAGCAGCTTAGTTTTGCACCATGAGCAGTTCTTC. Translated, it gives CASSLVLHHEQFF.

The chain couples TRBV2 to TRBJ2-2; 7 nucleotides align to TRBD1. This CDR3 has 16 amino acids. Trimming removed 4 bases from V and 6 bases from J; junction bases left unmatched: 11. From germline, CDR1 is SNHLY and CDR2 FYNNEI. The CDR3 loop reads CASSGPGTARPGELFF. In DNA, the CDR3 is TGTGCCAGCAGTGGTCCCGGGACAGCCCGTCCCGGGGAGCTGTTTTTT.

The V gene is TRBV12-3 or TRBV12-4, the J gene TRBJ1-6; 8 bases agree with TRBD1. The J segment lost 9 bases and the V segment lost 2 bases, leaving 3 bases of the junction unmatched. This CDR3 has 14 amino acids. The CDR3 DNA reads as TGTGCCAGCAGTTTACGGACAGGGAGTTCACCCCTCCACTTT. This codes for CASSLRTGSSPLHF.

For the CDR3, the DNA is TGTGCCAGCAGTGTCCGACTAGCGTCGGATGAGCAGTTCTTC. Amino acids: CASSVRLASDEQFF. The V and J genes are TRBV6-1 and TRBJ2-1; 8 bases line up with TRBD2. This CDR3 is built from 14 residues. Germline V CDR1 and CDR2: MNHNS, SASEGT. V gave up 4 bases and J gave up 8 bases; unmatched junction bases: 7.

The chain links TRBV19 to TRBJ1-1; D is perhaps TRBD1 (5 bases). CDR1 is LNHDA, CDR2 SQIVND, per germline (reference sequence). The CDR3 sequence is 18 residues long. Trimming took 8 bases from V and 0 from J, leaving 25 bases between them. The CDR3: CASLKRPGRRGMNTEAFF. The CDR3 region has the DNA TGTGCCAGTTTAAAGCGACCAGGGCGCCGGGGCATGAACACTGAAGCTTTCTTT.

This chain joins TRBV7-9 and TRBJ2-7; TRBD1 aligns across 7 bases. Trimming at V came to 5 bases and at J to 3 bases, leaving 10 bases not matched to a gene. Germline V gene data show CDR1 as SEHNR and CDR2 as FQNEAQ (reference sequence). This CDR3 is 15 amino acids long. Here the CDR3 DNA reads TGTGCCAGCAGCCATCTGGGACAGCCTAACTACGAGCAGTACTTC. Translated: CASSHLGQPNYEQYF.